This paragraph reports one T cell receptor beta chain. This sample is part of a study of blood T cell repertoires in COVID-19. Study at large: PBMCs, B-cell-depleted T cells, or T cells were the source of the cDNA or gDNA that made up the material.

It was during active infection that Seattle patients were enrolled and then longitudinally followed. Trimming cost V 6 bases and J 0 bases, with 8 bases left between them. This CDR3 is 14 amino acids long. CDR1 is SGHTA and CDR2 is FQGNSA in the germline V gene. Sequencing was performed with immunoSEQ multiplex PCR; in TCRdb, only in-frame clones are kept and a portion is missing. The data hold 310,000 or so clones, with about nine tenths observed a single time. V gene TRBV7-2 combines with J gene TRBJ2-2; tentative D call: TRBD2 (6 bases). The TCR sequence derives from a man aged 30 to 45 with COVID-19, enrolled during active disease. The source material was peripheral blood. The CDR3 region is CASSRRANTGELFF. CDR3 nucleotide sequence: TGTGCCAGCAGTCGGAGGGCGAACACCGGGGAGCTGTTTTTT.